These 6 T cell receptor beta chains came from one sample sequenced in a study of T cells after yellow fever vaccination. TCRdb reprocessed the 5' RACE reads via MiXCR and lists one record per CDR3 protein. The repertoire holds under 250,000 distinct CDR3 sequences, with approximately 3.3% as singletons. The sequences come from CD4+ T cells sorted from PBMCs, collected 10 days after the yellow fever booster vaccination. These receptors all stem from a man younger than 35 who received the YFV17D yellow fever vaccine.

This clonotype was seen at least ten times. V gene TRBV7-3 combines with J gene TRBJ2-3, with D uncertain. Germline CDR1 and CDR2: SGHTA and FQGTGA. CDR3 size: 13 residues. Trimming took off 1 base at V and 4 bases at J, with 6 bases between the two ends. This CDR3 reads CASSLMASDTQYF. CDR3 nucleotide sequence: TGTGCCAGCAGCTTAATGGCATCAGATACGCAGTATTTT.

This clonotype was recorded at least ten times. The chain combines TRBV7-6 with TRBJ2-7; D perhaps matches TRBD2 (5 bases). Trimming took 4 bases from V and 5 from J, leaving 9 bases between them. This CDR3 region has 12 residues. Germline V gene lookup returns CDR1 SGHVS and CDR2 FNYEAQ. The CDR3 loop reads CASSSGYDEQYF. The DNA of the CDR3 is TGTGCCAGCAGCTCGGGGTACGACGAGCAGTACTTC. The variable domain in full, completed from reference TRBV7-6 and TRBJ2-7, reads GAGVSQSPRYKVTKRGQDVALRCDPISGHVSLYWYRQALGQGPEFLTYFNYEAQQDKSGLPNDRFSAERPEGSISTLTIQRTEQRDSAMYRCASSSGYDEQYFGPGTRLTVT.

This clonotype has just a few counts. CDR3 protein: CASSLYGADEQYV. As DNA, the CDR3 is TGTGCCAGCAGCCTATACGGCGCGGACGAGCAGTACGTC. The chain combines TRBV3-1 with TRBJ2-7; no clear D. CDR3 length equals 13 residues. The V gene's germline CDR1 is LGHDT and CDR2 YNNKEL (reference sequence). Trimming shortened V by 4 bases and J by 5 bases, and 12 bases separated the two germline ends.

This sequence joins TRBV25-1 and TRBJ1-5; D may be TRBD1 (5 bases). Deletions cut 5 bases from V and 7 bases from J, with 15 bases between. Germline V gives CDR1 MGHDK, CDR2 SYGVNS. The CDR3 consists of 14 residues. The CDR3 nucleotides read TGTGCCAGCAGTTCAGAGCGGGCAGGGCAGCCCCAGCATTTT. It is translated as CASSSERAGQPQHF.

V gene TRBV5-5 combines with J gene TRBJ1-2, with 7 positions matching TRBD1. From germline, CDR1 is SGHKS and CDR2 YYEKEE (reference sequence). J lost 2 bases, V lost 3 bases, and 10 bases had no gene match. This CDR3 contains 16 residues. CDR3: CASSYLIGTENYGYTF. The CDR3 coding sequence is TGTGCCAGCAGCTATCTCATCGGGACAGAGAACTATGGCTACACCTTC.

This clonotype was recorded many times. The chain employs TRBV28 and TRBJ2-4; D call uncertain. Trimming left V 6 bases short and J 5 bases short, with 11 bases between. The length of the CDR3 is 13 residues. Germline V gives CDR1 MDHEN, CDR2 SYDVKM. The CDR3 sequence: CASSPDRENIQYF. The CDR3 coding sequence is TGTGCCAGCAGCCCGGACCGCGAAAACATTCAGTACTTC.